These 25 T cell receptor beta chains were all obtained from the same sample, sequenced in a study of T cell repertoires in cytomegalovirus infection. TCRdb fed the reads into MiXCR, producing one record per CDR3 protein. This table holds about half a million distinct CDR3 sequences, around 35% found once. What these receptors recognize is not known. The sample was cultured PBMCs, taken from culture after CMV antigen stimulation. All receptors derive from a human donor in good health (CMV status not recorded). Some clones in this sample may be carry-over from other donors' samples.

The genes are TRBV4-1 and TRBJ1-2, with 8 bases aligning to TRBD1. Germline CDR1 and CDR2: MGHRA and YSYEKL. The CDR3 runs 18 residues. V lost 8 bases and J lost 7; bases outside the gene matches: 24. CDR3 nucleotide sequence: TGCGCCAGCGGCATGACAGGGGAGGGTTCAATGGGCATCACTGGCTACACCTTC. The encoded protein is CASGMTGEGSMGITGYTF.

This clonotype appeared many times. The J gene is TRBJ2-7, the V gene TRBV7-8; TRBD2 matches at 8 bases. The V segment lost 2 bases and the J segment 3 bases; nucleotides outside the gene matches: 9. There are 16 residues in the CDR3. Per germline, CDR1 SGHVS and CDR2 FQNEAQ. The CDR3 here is CASSLREGSGNYEQYF. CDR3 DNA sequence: TGTGCCAGCAGCTTAAGGGAAGGTAGCGGGAACTACGAGCAGTACTTC.

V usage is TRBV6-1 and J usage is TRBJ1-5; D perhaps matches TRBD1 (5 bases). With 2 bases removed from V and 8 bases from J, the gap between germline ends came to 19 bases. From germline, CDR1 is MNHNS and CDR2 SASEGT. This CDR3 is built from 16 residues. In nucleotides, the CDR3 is TGTGCCAGCAGTGAATCTTGGCAGGGCTTCCCGGAGCCCCAGCATTTT. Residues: CASSESWQGFPEPQHF.

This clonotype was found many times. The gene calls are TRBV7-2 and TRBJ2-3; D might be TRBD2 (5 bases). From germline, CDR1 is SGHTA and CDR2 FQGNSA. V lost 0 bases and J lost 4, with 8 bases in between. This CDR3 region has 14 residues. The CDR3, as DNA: TGTGCCAGCAGCTTAGCGAGGGCGCCAGATACGCAGTATTTT. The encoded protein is CASSLARAPDTQYF.

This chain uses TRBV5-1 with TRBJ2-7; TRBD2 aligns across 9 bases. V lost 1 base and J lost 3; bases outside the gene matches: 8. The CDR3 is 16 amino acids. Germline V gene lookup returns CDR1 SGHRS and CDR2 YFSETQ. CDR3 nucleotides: TGCGCCAGCAGCTTGTCAGCGGGAGGCCTGGACTACGAGCAGTACTTC. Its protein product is CASSLSAGGLDYEQYF. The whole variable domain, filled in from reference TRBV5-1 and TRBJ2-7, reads KAGVTQTPRYLIKTRGQQVTLSCSPISGHRSVSWYQQTPGQGLQFLFEYFSETQRNKGNFPGRFSGRQFSNSRSEMNVSTLELGDSALYLCASSLSAGGLDYEQYFGPGTRLTVT.

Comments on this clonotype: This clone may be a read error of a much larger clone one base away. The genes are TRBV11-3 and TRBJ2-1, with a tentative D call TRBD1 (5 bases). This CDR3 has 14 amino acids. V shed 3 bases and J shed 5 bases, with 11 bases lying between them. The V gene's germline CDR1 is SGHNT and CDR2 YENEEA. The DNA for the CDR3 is TGTGCCAGCAGCTTCCAGACAGTGCACAATGAGCAGTTCTTC. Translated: CASSFQTVHNEQFF.

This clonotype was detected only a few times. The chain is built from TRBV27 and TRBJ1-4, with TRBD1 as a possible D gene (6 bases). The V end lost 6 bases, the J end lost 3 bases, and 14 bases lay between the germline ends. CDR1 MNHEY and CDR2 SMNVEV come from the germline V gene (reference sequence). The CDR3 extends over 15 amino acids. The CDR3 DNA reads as TGTGCCAGCAGCCGTTGGGGGCAGGCTAATGAAAAACTGTTTTTT. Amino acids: CASSRWGQANEKLFF. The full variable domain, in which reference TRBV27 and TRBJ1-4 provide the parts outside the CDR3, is EAQVTQNPRYLITVTGKKLTVTCSQNMNHEYMSWYRQDPGLGLRQIYYSMNVEVTDKGDVPEGYKVSRKEKRNFPLILESPSPNQTSLYFCASSRWGQANEKLFFGSGTQLSVL.

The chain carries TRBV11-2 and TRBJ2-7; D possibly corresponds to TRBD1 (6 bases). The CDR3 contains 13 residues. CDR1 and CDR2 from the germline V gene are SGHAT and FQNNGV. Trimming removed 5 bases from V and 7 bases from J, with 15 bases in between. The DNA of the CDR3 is TGTGCCAGCAGCCTCCGACCTCAGGGGGAGCAGTACGTC. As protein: CASSLRPQGEQYV.

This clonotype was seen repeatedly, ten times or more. This chain's CDR3 is CASSLARVGDTQYF. DNA for the CDR3: TGTGCCAGCAGCTTAGCTCGGGTCGGAGATACGCAGTATTTT. The V and J genes are TRBV7-9 and TRBJ2-3; no clear D. Germline CDR1 reads SEHNR; CDR2 reads FQNEAQ (reference sequence). V lost 0 bases, J lost 5 bases, and 9 bases lay in between. The CDR3 has 14 residues.

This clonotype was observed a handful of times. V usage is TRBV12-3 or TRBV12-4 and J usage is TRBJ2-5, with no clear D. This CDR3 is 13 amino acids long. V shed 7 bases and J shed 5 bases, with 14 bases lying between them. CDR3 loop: CASTKNPGETQYF. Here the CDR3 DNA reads TGTGCCAGCACCAAGAATCCTGGGGAGACCCAGTACTTC.

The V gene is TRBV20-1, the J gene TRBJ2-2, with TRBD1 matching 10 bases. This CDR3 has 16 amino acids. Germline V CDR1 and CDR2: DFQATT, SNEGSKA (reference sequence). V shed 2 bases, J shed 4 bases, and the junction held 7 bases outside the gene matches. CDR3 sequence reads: CSARYPGQGFTGELFF. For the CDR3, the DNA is TGCAGTGCTAGATACCCGGGACAGGGGTTCACCGGGGAGCTGTTTTTT.

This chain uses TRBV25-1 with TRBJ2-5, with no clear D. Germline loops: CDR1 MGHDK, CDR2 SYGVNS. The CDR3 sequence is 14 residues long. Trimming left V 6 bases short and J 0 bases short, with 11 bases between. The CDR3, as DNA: TGTGCCAGCAGGCCGATTGGGTACCAAGAGACCCAGTACTTC. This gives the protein CASRPIGYQETQYF.

The CDR3 sequence: CASSYSSLGVGYEQYF. In DNA form, the CDR3 reads TGTGCCAGCAGTTACTCGAGTCTGGGGGTTGGCTACGAGCAGTACTTC. The chain joins TRBV6-5 to TRBJ2-7, with D perhaps matching TRBD1 or TRBD2 (5 bases each). CDR1 and CDR2 from the germline V gene are MNHEY and SVGAGI. V gave up 0 bases and J gave up 3 bases, with 15 bases separating them. The length of the CDR3 is 16 residues.

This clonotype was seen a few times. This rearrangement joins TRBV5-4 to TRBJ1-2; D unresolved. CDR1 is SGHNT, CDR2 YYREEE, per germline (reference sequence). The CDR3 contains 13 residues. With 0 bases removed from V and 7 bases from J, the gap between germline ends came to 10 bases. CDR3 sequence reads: CASSLEYGSGYTF. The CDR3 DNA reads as TGTGCCAGCAGCTTGGAATACGGATCTGGCTACACCTTC.

The CDR3 loop reads CASSLSMSTGASYEQYF. The CDR3 DNA sequence: TGTGCCAGCAGCTTGTCGATGTCGACAGGGGCCTCCTACGAGCAGTACTTC. V gene TRBV7-8 combines with J gene TRBJ2-7; TRBD1 agrees at 8 bases. Germline V CDR1 and CDR2: SGHVS, FQNEAQ. The V and J ends lost 3 bases and 0 bases, in that order; junction bases with no gene match: 10. This CDR3 spans 17 amino acids.

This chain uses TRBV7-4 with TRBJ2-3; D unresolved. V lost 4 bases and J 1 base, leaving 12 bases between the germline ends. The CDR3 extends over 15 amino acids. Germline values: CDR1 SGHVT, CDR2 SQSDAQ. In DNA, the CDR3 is TGTGCCAGCAGCTCCGGACCGAGCCGCACAGATACGCAGTATTTT. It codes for CASSSGPSRTDTQYF.

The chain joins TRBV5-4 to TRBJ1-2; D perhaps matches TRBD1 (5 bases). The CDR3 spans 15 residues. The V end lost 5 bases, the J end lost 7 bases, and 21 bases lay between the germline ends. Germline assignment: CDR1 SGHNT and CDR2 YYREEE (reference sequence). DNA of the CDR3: TGTGCCAGCAGAACCCCCCGTGAGGGGTTGAGTGGCTACACCTTC. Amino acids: CASRTPREGLSGYTF. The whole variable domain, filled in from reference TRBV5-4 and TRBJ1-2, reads ETGVTQSPTHLIKTRGQQVTLRCSSQSGHNTVSWYQQALGQGPQFIFQYYREEENGRGNFPPRFSGLQFPNYSSELNVNALELDDSALYLCASRTPREGLSGYTFGSGTRLTVV.

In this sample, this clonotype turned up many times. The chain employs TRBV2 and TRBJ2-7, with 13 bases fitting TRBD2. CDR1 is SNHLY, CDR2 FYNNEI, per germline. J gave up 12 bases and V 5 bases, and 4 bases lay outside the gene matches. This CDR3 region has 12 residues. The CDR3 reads CASSPGLAGLYV. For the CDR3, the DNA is TGTGCCAGCAGTCCGGGACTAGCGGGACTGTACGTC.

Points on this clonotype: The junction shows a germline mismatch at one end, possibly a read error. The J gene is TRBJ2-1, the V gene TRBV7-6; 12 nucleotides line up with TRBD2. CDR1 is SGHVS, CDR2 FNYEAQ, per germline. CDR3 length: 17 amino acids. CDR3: CASSLAPSGRAYNEQFF. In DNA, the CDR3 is TGTGCTAGCAGCCTAGCCCCTAGCGGGAGGGCTTACAATGAGCAGTTCTTC.

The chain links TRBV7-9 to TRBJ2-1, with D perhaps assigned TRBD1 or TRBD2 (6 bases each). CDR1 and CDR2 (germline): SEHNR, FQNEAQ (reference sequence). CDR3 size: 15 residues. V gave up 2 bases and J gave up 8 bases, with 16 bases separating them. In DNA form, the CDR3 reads TGTGCCAGCAGCTTATGGGGGGCAGGGGAGGATGAGCAGTTCTTC. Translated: CASSLWGAGEDEQFF.

The CDR3 here is CASRPEGARNSPLHF. CDR3 DNA: TGTGCCAGCAGACCGGAGGGGGCTCGAAATTCACCCCTCCACTTT. This rearrangement joins TRBV28 to TRBJ1-6; 7 bases are shared with TRBD1. V lost 6 bases, J lost 7 bases, and 9 bases stayed unmatched. The CDR3 is 15 residues long. The germline V gene has CDR1 MDHEN and CDR2 SYDVKM.

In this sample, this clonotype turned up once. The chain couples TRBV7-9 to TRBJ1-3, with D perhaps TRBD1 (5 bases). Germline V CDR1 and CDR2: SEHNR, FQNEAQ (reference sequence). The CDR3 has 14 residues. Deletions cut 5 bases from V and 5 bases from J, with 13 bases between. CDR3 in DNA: TGTGCCAGCAGCCATTCCGGGACCAGAAACACCATATATTTT. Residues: CASSHSGTRNTIYF.

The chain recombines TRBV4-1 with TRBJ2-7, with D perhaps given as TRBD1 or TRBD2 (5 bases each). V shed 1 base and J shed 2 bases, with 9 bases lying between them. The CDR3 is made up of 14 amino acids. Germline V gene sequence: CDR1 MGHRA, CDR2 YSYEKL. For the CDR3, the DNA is TGCGCCAGCAGCCAAGCTCAGGGACCCTACGAGCAGTACGTC. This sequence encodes CASSQAQGPYEQYV.

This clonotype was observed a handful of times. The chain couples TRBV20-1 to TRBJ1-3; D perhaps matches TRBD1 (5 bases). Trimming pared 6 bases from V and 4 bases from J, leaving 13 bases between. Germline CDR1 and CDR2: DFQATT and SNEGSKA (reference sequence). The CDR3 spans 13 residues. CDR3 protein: CSATKGYGNTIYF. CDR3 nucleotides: TGCAGTGCCACCAAGGGGTACGGAAACACCATATATTTT.

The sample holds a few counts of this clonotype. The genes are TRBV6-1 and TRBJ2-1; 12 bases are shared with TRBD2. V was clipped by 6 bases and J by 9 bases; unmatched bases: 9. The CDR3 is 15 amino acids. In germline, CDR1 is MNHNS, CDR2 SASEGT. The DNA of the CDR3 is TGTGCCAGCAGGGCACTAGCGGGAGGATCCGGTGAGCAGTTCTTC. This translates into CASRALAGGSGEQFF.